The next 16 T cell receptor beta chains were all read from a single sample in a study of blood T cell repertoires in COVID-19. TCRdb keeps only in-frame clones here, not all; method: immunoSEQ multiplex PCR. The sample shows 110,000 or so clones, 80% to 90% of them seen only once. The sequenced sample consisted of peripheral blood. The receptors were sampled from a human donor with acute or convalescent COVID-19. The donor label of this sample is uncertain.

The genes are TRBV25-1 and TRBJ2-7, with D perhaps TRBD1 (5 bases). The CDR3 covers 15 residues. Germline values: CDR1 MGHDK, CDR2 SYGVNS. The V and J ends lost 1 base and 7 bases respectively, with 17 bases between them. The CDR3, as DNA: TGTGCCAGCAGTGAATTAGGGGCCCAAAGACTGGAGCAGTACTTC. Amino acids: CASSELGAQRLEQYF.

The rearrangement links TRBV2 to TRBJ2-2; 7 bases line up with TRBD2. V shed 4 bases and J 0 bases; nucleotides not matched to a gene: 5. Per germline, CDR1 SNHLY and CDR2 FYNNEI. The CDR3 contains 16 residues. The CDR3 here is CASSVRLAANTGELFF. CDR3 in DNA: TGTGCCAGCAGTGTTCGGCTAGCGGCGAACACCGGGGAGCTGTTTTTT.

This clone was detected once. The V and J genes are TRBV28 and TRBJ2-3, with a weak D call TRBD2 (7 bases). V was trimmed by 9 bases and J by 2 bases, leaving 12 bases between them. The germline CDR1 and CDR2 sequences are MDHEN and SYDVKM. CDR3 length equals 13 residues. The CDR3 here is CASEGGSTDTQYF. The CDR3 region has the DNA TGTGCCAGTGAGGGGGGGTCCACAGATACGCAGTATTTT.

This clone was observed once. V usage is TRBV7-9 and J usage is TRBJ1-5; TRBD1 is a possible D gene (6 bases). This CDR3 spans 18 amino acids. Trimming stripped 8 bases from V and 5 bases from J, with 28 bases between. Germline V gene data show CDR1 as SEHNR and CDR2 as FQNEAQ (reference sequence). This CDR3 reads CASDPLNRPVGGDQPQHF. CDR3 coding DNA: TGTGCCAGCGACCCCCTCAACCGCCCAGTAGGGGGGGATCAGCCCCAGCATTTT.

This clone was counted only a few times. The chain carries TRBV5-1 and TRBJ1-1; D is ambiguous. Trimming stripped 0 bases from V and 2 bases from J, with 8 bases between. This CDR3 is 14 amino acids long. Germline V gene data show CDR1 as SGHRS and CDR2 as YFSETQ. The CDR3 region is CASSLGTANTEAFF. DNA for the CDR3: TGCGCCAGCAGCTTGGGAACAGCTAACACTGAAGCTTTCTTT.

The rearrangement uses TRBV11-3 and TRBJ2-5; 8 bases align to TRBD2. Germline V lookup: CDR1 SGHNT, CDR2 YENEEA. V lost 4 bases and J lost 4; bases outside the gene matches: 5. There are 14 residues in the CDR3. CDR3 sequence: CASSSRGARETQYF. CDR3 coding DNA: TGTGCCAGCAGCTCGCGGGGGGCGCGAGAGACCCAGTACTTC.

As DNA, the CDR3 is TGTGCCACCAGCAGGGATACAGCTAACTATGGCTACACCTTC. Amino acids: CATSRDTANYGYTF. The V gene is TRBV15, the J gene TRBJ1-2; no reliable D call. The length of the CDR3 is 14 residues. Germline-derived CDR1 and CDR2 are LNHNV and YYDKDF (reference sequence). Trimming shortened V by 3 bases and J by 0 bases, and 8 bases separated the two germline ends.

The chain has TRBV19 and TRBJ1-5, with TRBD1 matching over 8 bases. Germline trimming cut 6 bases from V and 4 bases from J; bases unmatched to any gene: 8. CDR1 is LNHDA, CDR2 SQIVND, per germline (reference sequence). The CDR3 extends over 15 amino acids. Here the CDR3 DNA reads TGTGCCAGTAGCTTACAGGGGGTCAAGAATCAGCCCCAGCATTTT. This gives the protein CASSLQGVKNQPQHF.

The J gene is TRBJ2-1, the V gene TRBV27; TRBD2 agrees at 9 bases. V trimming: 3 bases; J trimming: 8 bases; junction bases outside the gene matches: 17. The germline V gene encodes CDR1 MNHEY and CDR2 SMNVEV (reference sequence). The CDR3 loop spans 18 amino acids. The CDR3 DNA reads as TGTGCCAGCAGTTTCTCCGCGGCTAGCGGGATAGTACATTATGAGCAGTTCTTC. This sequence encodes CASSFSAASGIVHYEQFF.

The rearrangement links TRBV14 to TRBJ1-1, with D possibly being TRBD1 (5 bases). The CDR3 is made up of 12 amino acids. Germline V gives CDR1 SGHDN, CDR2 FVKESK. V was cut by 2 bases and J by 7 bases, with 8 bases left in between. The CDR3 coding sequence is TGTGCCAGCAGCCAACTCAGGGATGAAGCTTTCTTT. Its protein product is CASSQLRDEAFF. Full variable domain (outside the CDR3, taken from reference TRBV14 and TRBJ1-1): EAGVTQFPSHSVIEKGQTVTLRCDPISGHDNLYWYRRVMGKEIKFLLHFVKESKQDESGMPNNRFLAERTGGTYSTLKVQPAELEDSGVYFCASSQLRDEAFFGQGTRLTVV.

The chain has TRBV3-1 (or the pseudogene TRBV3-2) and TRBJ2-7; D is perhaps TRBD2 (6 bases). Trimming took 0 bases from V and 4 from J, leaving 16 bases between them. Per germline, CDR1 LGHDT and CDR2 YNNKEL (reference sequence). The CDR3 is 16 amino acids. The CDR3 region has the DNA TGTGCCAGCAGCCAAGATCTTCCTAGCGTTTCTTACGAGCAGTACTTC. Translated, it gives CASSQDLPSVSYEQYF.

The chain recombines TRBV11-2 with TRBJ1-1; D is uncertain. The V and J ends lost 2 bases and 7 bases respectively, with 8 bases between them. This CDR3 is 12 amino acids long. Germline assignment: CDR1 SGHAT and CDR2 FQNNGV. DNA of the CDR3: TGTGCCAGCAGCTTACGAGGAGATGAAGCTTTCTTT. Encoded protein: CASSLRGDEAFF. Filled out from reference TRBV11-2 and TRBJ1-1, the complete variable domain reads EAGVAQSPRYKIIEKRQSVAFWCNPISGHATLYWYQQILGQGPKLLIQFQNNGVVDDSQLPKDRFSAERLKGVDSTLKIQPAKLEDSAVYLCASSLRGDEAFFGQGTRLTVV.

CDR3 residues: CASSPLTRDEQFF. DNA of the CDR3: TGTGCCAGCAGCCCCCTGACGAGGGATGAGCAGTTCTTC. V is TRBV12-3 or TRBV12-4 and J is TRBJ2-1, with a possible D match to TRBD2 (5 bases). The CDR3 spans 13 residues. Trimming left V 6 bases short and J 8 bases short, with 14 bases between.

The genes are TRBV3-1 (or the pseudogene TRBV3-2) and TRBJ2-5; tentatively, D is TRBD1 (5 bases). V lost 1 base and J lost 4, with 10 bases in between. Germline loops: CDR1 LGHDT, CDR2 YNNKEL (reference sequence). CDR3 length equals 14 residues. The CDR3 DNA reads TGTGCCAGCAGCCAAGCCCGACAGCTAGAGACCCAGTACTTC. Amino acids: CASSQARQLETQYF.

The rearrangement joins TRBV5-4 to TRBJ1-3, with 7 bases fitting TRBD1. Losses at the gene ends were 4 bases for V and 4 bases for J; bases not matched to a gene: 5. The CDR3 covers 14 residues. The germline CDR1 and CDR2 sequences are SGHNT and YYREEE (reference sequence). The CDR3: CASSLTGSGNTIYF. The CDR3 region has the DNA TGTGCCAGCAGCCTGACAGGGTCCGGAAACACCATATATTTT.

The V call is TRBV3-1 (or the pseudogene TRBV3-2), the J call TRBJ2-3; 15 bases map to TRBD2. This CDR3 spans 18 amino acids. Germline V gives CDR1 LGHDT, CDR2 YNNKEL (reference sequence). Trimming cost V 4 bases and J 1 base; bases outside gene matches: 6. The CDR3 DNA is TGTGCCAGCAGCCCCTTAGGACTAGCGGGAGGGCGCACAGATACGCAGTATTTT. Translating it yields CASSPLGLAGGRTDTQYF.